These 27 T cell receptor beta chains share one sample of origin, sequenced in a study of cytomegalovirus exposure and HLA in healthy donors (dated by TCRdb to the late 2010s). Library method: the immunoSEQ multiplex PCR assay. TCRdb re-hosts the immuneACCESS table, in-frame sequences only. Its copies lack some clones; in the studies checked, an unresolved V gene accounts for under half of them, and the cause for the rest is not known. Here the sample has under 95,000 clones; 90% to 95% occur a single time. The ten largest clones capture roughly 2.1% of the sample. Material: PBMCs. Receptor source: a young woman in good health and CMV-seronegative.

The J gene is TRBJ1-2, the V gene TRBV18, with a tentative D call TRBD1 (6 bases). V was clipped by 2 bases and J by 3 bases, with 10 bases between them. This CDR3 is built from 14 residues. The germline gives CDR1 KGHSH, CDR2 LQKENI. The CDR3 DNA reads TGTGCCAGCTCACCAGAACGGACAGACTATGGCTACACCTTC. It is translated as CASSPERTDYGYTF.

The chain carries TRBV7-5 and TRBJ2-3; TRBD2 reflects the table's D call only, with no check against the DNA. TRBV7-5 has pseudogene status. There are 18 residues in the CDR3. The CDR3 DNA reads TGTGCCAGAAGCAACCCCGCGACTAGCGGGGCTAGCACAGATACGCAGTATTTT. It translates to CARSNPATSGASTDTQYF.

The chain combines TRBV13 with TRBJ1-1; D remains unclear. V was clipped by 5 bases and J by 2 bases, with 9 bases between them. The CDR3 runs 13 residues. CDR1 is PRHDT, CDR2 FYEKMQ, per germline (reference sequence). CDR3 nucleotides: TGTGCCAGCAGCCCCCGCTATAACACTGAAGCTTTCTTT. This translates into CASSPRYNTEAFF.

The chain links TRBV19 to TRBJ1-5; a possible D gene is TRBD1 (6 bases). The germline V gene has CDR1 LNHDA and CDR2 SQIVND (reference sequence). The CDR3 loop spans 17 amino acids. The V end was cut by 5 bases, the J end by 3 bases, with 20 bases between. CDR3 protein: CASSFGQSGENNQPQHF. In nucleotides, the CDR3 is TGTGCCAGTAGTTTTGGACAGTCAGGGGAGAACAATCAGCCCCAGCATTTT. The whole variable domain, remainder taken from reference TRBV19 and TRBJ1-5, is DGGITQSPKYLFRKEGQNVTLSCEQNLNHDAMYWYRQDPGQGLRLIYYSQIVNDFQKGDIAEGYSVSREKKESFPLTVTSAQKNPTAFYLCASSFGQSGENNQPQHFGDGTRLSIL.

Only one count was recorded for this clone. DNA of the CDR3: TGTGCCAGCAGACCCGGGACAGGGTGGAAAAACATTCAGTACTTC. Translated, it gives CASRPGTGWKNIQYF. The V call is TRBV5-8, the J call TRBJ2-4, with 9 nucleotides matching TRBD1. CDR3 length: 15 amino acids. The junction had 7 bases not matched to a gene; V was cut back by 5 bases and J by 4 bases. CDR1 and CDR2 (germline): SGHTS, YDEGEE.

The chain employs TRBV7-9 and TRBJ2-7; 10 bases match TRBD1. This CDR3 is 14 amino acids long. Trimming at V came to 2 bases and at J to 6 bases, leaving 4 bases not matched to a gene. From germline, CDR1 is SEHNR and CDR2 FQNEAQ (reference sequence). CDR3 amino acids: CASSLLDRGVEQYF. DNA for the CDR3: TGTGCCAGCAGCTTATTGGACAGGGGGGTCGAGCAGTACTTC.

This rearrangement joins TRBV10-3 to TRBJ2-3, with a weak D call TRBD2 (6 bases). This CDR3 is built from 17 residues. CDR1 ENHRY and CDR2 SYGVKD come from the germline V gene. V was shortened by 6 bases and J by 0 bases, with 19 bases between the two germline ends. In DNA, the CDR3 is TGTGCCATCAGCCATTTTTCGGGGGATGGGAGCACAGATACGCAGTATTTT. Translation: CAISHFSGDGSTDTQYF.

This chain connects TRBV27 to TRBJ2-2; D is possibly TRBD2 (5 bases). The germline V gene encodes CDR1 MNHEY and CDR2 SMNVEV (reference sequence). This CDR3 contains 13 residues. V lost 8 bases and J 1 base, leaving 8 bases between the germline ends. CDR3 DNA: TGTGCCAGCCGTCGGGGGAACACCGGGGAGCTGTTTTTT. The encoded protein is CASRRGNTGELFF.

In this sample, this clone turned up once. DNA for the CDR3: TGTGCCAGCAGGGTCAGGGGCAGTGGCTATGGCTACACCTTC. The encoded protein is CASRVRGSGYGYTF. V gene TRBV2 combines with J gene TRBJ1-2; D is perhaps TRBD1 (6 bases). The CDR3 runs 14 residues. The V and J ends lost 6 bases and 4 bases respectively, with 15 bases between them. Per germline, CDR1 SNHLY and CDR2 FYNNEI.

V and J are TRBV30 and TRBJ2-3; D is perhaps TRBD1 (5 bases). This CDR3 contains 14 residues. Trimming stripped 0 bases from V and 2 bases from J, with 9 bases between. Germline V lookup: CDR1 GTSNPN, CDR2 SVGIG (reference sequence). The CDR3 region has the DNA TGTGCCTGGAGTGTAGACAGCCACACAGATACGCAGTATTTT. This gives the protein CAWSVDSHTDTQYF.

The chain employs TRBV13 and TRBJ2-2; 7 bases agree with TRBD1. The V and J ends lost 4 bases and 4 bases, in that order; junction bases with no gene match: 9. Germline values: CDR1 PRHDT, CDR2 FYEKMQ (reference sequence). This CDR3 has 16 residues. The DNA for the CDR3 is TGTGCCAGCAGCTCAGCCTCAGGGGGATTCACCGGGGAGCTGTTTTTT. It codes for CASSSASGGFTGELFF.

The chain uses TRBV5-6 and TRBJ2-7, with TRBD1 matching over 10 bases. The J segment lost 2 bases and the V segment lost 4 bases, leaving 3 bases of the junction unmatched. The CDR3 has 14 residues. Germline V gene sequence: CDR1 SGHDT, CDR2 YYEEEE. The CDR3 sequence is CASSIGQGAYEQYF. The CDR3 DNA sequence: TGTGCCAGCAGCATAGGACAGGGGGCCTACGAGCAGTACTTC.

This sequence joins TRBV11-2 and TRBJ2-5; D possibly corresponds to TRBD2 (5 bases). V was shortened by 0 bases and J by 5 bases, with 13 bases between the two germline ends. The CDR3 is made up of 15 amino acids. Germline lookup yields CDR1 SGHAT and CDR2 FQNNGV. For the CDR3, the DNA is TGTGCCAGCAGCTTAGATCTCGAGGGTCCGGAGACCCAGTACTTC. Translating it yields CASSLDLEGPETQYF.

This sequence joins TRBV28 and TRBJ1-5; D unclear. This CDR3 is 15 amino acids long. Trimming left V 3 bases short and J 5 bases short, with 14 bases between. CDR1 is MDHEN and CDR2 is SYDVKM in the germline V gene. CDR3 protein: CASSFSGQADQPQHF. CDR3 DNA: TGTGCCAGCAGTTTTTCAGGTCAAGCGGATCAGCCCCAGCATTTT.

The sample holds one count of this clone. The V gene is TRBV7-9, the J gene TRBJ2-5; tentative D call: TRBD2 (6 bases). Trimming stripped 5 bases from V and 7 bases from J, with 17 bases between. CDR1 and CDR2 from the germline V gene are SEHNR and FQNEAQ (reference sequence). The CDR3 covers 14 residues. The CDR3 bases are TGTGCCAGCAGCCCCGCGGAGGGCGGAGTGACCCAGTACTTC. This sequence encodes CASSPAEGGVTQYF.

This clone was observed once. The chain carries TRBV18 and TRBJ2-5; D not certain. Trimming took 3 bases from V and 2 from J, leaving 19 bases between them. CDR3 size: 17 residues. Germline loops: CDR1 KGHSH, CDR2 LQKENI. CDR3 sequence reads: CASSPLTESFVQETQYF. Written as DNA, the CDR3 is TGTGCCAGCTCACCCTTAACGGAGAGCTTCGTACAAGAGACCCAGTACTTC.

The chain is built from TRBV15 and TRBJ2-1; 7 positions agree with TRBD2. V lost 4 bases to trimming and J lost 1 base; unmatched junction nucleotides: 13. Germline assignment: CDR1 LNHNV and CDR2 YYDKDF (reference sequence). This CDR3 contains 18 residues. CDR3 region: CATSKGPSLAESYNEQFF. The DNA for the CDR3 is TGTGCCACCAGCAAAGGTCCCTCCCTAGCGGAATCCTACAATGAGCAGTTCTTC.

The chain carries TRBV30 and TRBJ1-5; D is uncertain. CDR3 length: 13 residues. Germline V CDR1 and CDR2: GTSNPN, SVGIG (reference sequence). Trimming removed 0 bases at V and 6 bases at J, with 9 bases between. In DNA, the CDR3 is TGTGCCTGGAGTGTATTAGAGCGTCAGCCCCAGCATTTT. The encoded protein is CAWSVLERQPQHF.

The V and J genes are TRBV19 and TRBJ2-7; 7 positions match TRBD2. The V and J ends lost 2 bases and 3 bases, in that order; junction bases with no gene match: 4. Germline CDR1 is LNHDA and CDR2 is SQIVND (reference sequence). This CDR3 comprises 14 residues. The CDR3 DNA reads as TGTGCCAGTAGTATATGGGAGGGATACTACGAGCAGTACTTC. Encoded protein: CASSIWEGYYEQYF.

This chain uses TRBV2 with TRBJ1-2, with D perhaps TRBD1 (5 bases). CDR3 length: 11 amino acids. The germline CDR1 and CDR2 sequences are SNHLY and FYNNEI. V shed 8 bases and J shed 6 bases, with 10 bases lying between them. CDR3 amino acids: CASQGIDGYTF. In DNA, the CDR3 is TGTGCCAGCCAGGGAATCGATGGCTACACCTTC. Full variable domain (missing parts from reference TRBV2 and TRBJ1-2): EPEVTQTPSHQVTQMGQEVILRCVPISNHLYFYWYRQILGQKVEFLVSFYNNEISEKSEIFDDQFSVERPDGSNFTLKIRSTKLEDSAMYFCASQGIDGYTFGSGTRLTVV.

The CDR3 region is CASSLDTQGFGYTF. The CDR3 DNA follows: TGCGCCAGCAGCTTGGACACCCAGGGATTCGGCTACACCTTC. J is TRBJ1-2 and V is TRBV5-1; maybe TRBD1 (5 bases). There are 14 residues in the CDR3. V was pared by 0 bases and J by 8 bases, with 14 bases between. Germline V gene lookup returns CDR1 SGHRS and CDR2 YFSETQ.

The gene calls are TRBV4-3 and TRBJ2-7; D possibly corresponds to TRBD2 (5 bases). Germline CDR1 is LGHNA and CDR2 is YSLEER. There are 16 residues in the CDR3. V lost 3 bases, J lost 9 bases, and 24 bases lay in between. CDR3 residues: CASSHLITLEGGGQYF. The CDR3, as DNA: TGCGCCAGCAGCCATTTAATAACACTAGAGGGTGGTGGGCAGTACTTC.

The chain has TRBV11-2 and TRBJ2-7; the match to TRBD1 covers 8 bases. Trimming removed 4 bases from V and 7 bases from J; junction bases left unmatched: 15. Germline V gives CDR1 SGHAT, CDR2 FQNNGV. CDR3 length equals 16 residues. The CDR3 is CASSSTRGQALREQYF. The CDR3 region has the DNA TGTGCCAGCAGCTCCACCCGGGGACAGGCTCTACGAGAGCAGTACTTC. The full variable domain, rest sourced from reference TRBV11-2 and TRBJ2-7, is EAGVAQSPRYKIIEKRQSVAFWCNPISGHATLYWYQQILGQGPKLLIQFQNNGVVDDSQLPKDRFSAERLKGVDSTLKIQPAKLEDSAVYLCASSSTRGQALREQYFGPGTRLTVT.

The rearrangement joins TRBV6-1 to TRBJ1-4; D perhaps matches TRBD1 (6 bases). Germline lookup yields CDR1 MNHNS and CDR2 SASEGT. V was clipped by 2 bases and J by 0 bases, with 22 bases between them. The CDR3 sequence is 20 residues long. CDR3 coding DNA: TGTGCCAGCAGTGAACCGTGGGGGGGACACGGGTTTGCAACTAATGAAAAACTGTTTTTT. Translating gives CASSEPWGGHGFATNEKLFF.

The genes are TRBV27 and TRBJ1-2; 9 bases map to TRBD1. V shed 5 bases and J 4 bases; nucleotides not matched to a gene: 5. Germline CDR1 MNHEY, CDR2 SMNVEV (reference sequence). The CDR3 consists of 14 residues. CDR3 region: CASSGTGPLYGYTF. In DNA form, the CDR3 reads TGTGCCAGCAGTGGGACAGGGCCACTCTATGGCTACACCTTC.

In this sample, this clone turned up once. The V and J genes are TRBV29-1 and TRBJ2-5; no clear D gene. The CDR3 sequence is 12 residues long. V was shortened by 4 bases and J by 5 bases, with 11 bases between the two germline ends. CDR1 and CDR2 from the germline V gene are SQVTM and ANQGSEA. CDR3: CSVGWSSETQYF. The CDR3 DNA is TGCAGCGTTGGCTGGAGTTCTGAGACCCAGTACTTC.

The chain uses TRBV7-6 and TRBJ2-5; no clear D gene. The germline V and J ends were trimmed by 3 bases and 3 bases, with 8 bases remaining between them. Germline V gene lookup returns CDR1 SGHVS and CDR2 FNYEAQ. This CDR3 spans 13 amino acids. CDR3 protein: CASSFEVEETQYF. CDR3 in DNA: TGTGCCAGCAGCTTTGAGGTCGAAGAGACCCAGTACTTC. The full variable domain, with the rest looked up from reference TRBV7-6 and TRBJ2-5, is GAGVSQSPRYKVTKRGQDVALRCDPISGHVSLYWYRQALGQGPEFLTYFNYEAQQDKSGLPNDRFSAERPEGSISTLTIQRTEQRDSAMYRCASSFEVEETQYFGPGTRLLVL.